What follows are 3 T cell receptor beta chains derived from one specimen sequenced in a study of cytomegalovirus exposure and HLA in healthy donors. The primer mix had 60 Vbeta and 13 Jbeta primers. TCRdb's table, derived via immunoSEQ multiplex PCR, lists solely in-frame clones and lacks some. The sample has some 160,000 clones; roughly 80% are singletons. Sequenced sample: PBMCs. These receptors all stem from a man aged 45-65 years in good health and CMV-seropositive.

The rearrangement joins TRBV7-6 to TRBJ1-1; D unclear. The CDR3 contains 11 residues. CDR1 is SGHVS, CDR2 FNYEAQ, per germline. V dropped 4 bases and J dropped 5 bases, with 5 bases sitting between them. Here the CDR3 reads CASSSLTEAFF. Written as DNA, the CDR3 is TGTGCCAGCAGCTCTTTAACTGAAGCTTTCTTT.

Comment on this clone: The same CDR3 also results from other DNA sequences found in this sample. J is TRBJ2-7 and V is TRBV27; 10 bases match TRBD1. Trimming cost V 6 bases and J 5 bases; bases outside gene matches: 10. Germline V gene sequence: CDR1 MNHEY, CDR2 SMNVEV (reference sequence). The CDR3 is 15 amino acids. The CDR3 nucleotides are TGTGCCAGCAGGCCATCGGGACAGGGGTTCCACGAGCAGTACTTC. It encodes CASRPSGQGFHEQYF.

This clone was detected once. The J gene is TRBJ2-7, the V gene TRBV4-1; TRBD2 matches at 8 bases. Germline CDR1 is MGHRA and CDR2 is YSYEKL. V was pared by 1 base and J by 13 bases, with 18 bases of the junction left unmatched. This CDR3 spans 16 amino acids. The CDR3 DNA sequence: TGCGCCAGCAGCCAAGGGTCGAACGGGGGGGCCTACGAGCTTTACTTC. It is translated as CASSQGSNGGAYELYF.